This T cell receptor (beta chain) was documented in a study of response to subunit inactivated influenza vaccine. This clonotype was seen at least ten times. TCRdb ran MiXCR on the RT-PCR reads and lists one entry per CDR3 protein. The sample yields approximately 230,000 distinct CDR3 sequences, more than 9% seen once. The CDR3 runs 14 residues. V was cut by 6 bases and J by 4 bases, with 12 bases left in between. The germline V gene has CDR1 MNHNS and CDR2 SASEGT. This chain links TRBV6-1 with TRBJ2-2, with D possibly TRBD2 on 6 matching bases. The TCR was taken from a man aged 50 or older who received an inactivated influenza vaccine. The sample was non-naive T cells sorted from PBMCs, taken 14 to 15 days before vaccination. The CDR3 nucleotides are TGTGCCAGCAGCAGCGGGCGGTCCACCGGGGAGCTGTTTTTT. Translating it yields CASSSGRSTGELFF.